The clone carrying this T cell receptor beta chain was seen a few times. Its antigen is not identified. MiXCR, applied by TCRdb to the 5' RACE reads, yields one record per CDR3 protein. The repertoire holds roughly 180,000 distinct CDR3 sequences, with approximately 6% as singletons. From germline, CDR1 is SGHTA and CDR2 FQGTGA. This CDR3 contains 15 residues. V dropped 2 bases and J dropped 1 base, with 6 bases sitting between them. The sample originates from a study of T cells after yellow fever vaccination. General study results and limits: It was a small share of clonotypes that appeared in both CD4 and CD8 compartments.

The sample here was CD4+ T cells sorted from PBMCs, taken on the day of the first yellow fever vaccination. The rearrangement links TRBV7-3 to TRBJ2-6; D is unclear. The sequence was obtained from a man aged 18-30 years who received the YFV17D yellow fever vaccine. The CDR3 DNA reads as TGTGCCAGCAGCTTACGGCAATCTGGGGCCAACGTCCTGACTTTC. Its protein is CASSLRQSGANVLTF.